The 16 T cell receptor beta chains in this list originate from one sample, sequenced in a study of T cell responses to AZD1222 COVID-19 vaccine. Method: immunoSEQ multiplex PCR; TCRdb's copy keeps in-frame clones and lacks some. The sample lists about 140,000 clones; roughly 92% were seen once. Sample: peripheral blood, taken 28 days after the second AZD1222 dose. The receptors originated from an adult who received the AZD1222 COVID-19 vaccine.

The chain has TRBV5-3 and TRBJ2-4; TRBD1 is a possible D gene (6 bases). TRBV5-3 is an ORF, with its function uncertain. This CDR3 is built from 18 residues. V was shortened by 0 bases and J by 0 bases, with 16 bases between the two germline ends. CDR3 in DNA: TGTGCCAGAAGCTTGGTTGAGTTCAGGGGATTAGCCAAAAACATTCAGTACTTC. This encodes CARSLVEFRGLAKNIQYF.

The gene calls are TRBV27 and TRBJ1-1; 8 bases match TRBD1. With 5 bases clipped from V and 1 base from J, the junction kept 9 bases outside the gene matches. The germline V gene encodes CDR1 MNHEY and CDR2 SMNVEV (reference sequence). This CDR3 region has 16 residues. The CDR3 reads CASSHIDRGQNTEAFF. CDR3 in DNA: TGTGCCAGCAGTCATATAGACAGGGGCCAGAACACTGAAGCTTTCTTT.

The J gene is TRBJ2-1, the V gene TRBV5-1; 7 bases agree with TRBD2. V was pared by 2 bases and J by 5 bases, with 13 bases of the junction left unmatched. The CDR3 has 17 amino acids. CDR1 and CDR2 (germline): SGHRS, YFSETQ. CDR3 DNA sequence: TGCGCCAGCAGCTTAACCCCAACGGGGCTAGCGGACAATGAGCAGTTCTTC. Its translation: CASSLTPTGLADNEQFF.

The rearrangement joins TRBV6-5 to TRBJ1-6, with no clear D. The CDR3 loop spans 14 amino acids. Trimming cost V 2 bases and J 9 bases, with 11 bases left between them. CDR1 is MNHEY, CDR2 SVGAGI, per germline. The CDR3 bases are TGTGCCAGCAGTTACCAGACGCTTGGTTCACCCCTCCACTTT. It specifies CASSYQTLGSPLHF.

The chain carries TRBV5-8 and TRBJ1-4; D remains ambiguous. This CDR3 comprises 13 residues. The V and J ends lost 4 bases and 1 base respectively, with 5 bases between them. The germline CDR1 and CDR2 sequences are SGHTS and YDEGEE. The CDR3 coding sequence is TGTGCCAGCAGCGGGGTAACTAATGAAAAACTGTTTTTT. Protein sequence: CASSGVTNEKLFF.

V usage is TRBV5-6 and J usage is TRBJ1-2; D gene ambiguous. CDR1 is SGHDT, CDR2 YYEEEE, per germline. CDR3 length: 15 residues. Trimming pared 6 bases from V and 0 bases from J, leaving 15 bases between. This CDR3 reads CASTHGLRANYGYTF. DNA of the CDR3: TGTGCCAGCACCCACGGCCTGCGGGCTAACTATGGCTACACCTTC.

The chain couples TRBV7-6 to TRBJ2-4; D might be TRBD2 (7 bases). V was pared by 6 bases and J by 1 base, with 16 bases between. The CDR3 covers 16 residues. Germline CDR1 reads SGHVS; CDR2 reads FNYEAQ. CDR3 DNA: TGTGCCAGCAGTTTCCGAGGGGGGGTGGCCAAAAACATTCAGTACTTC. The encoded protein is CASSFRGGVAKNIQYF.

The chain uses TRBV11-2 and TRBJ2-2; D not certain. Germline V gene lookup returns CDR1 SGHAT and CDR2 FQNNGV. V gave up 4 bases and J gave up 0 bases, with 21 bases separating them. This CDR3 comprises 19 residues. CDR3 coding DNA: TGTGCCAGCAGCTCCCGACTTGTTTTGGGATTCGCGAACACCGGGGAGCTGTTTTTT. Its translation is CASSSRLVLGFANTGELFF.

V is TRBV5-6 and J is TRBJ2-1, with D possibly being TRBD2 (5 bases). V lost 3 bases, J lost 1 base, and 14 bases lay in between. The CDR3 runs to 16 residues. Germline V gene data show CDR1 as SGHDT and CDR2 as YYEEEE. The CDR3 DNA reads TGTGCCAGCAGCTCTCTAGGCGGGCGATCCTACAATGAGCAGTTCTTC. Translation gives CASSSLGGRSYNEQFF.

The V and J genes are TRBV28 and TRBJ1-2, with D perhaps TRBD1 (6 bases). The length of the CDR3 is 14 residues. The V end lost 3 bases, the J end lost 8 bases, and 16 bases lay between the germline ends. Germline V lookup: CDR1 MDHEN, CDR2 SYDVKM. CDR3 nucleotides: TGTGCCAGCAGTTTCTCAGGGGCCGAGAGGGGCTACACCTTC. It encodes CASSFSGAERGYTF.

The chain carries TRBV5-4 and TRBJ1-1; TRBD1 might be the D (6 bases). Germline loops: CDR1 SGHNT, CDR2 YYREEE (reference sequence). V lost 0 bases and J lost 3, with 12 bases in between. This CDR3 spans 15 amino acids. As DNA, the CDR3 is TGTGCCAGCAGCTTGGCCGGGCCAGGGGACACTGAAGCTTTCTTT. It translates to CASSLAGPGDTEAFF.

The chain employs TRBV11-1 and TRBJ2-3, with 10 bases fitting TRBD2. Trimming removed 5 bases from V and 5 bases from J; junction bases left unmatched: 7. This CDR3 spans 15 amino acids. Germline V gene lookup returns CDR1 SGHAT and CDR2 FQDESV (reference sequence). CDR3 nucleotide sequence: TGTGCCAGCAGCCGCAGCGGGAGGGGAGGAGATACGCAGTATTTT. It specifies CASSRSGRGGDTQYF.

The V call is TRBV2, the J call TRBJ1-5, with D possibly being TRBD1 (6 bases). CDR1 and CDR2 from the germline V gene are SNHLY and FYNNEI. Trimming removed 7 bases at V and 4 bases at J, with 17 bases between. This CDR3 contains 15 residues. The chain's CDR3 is CASTESRGRNQPQHF. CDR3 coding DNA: TGTGCCAGCACCGAAAGCAGGGGACGAAATCAGCCCCAGCATTTT.

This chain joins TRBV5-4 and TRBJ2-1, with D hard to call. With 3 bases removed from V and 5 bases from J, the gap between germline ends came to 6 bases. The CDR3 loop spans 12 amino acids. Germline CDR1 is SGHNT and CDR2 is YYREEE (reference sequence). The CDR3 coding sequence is TGTGCCAGCAGCTCGCGCAACAATGAGCAGTTCTTC. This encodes CASSSRNNEQFF.

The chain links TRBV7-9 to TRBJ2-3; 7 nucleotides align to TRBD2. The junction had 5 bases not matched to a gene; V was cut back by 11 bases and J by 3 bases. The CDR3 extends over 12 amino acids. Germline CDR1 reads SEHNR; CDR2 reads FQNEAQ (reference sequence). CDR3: CAGGDLTDTQYF. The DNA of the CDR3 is TGTGCCGGGGGGGACTTGACAGATACGCAGTATTTT. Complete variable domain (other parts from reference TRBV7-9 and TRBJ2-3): DTGVSQNPRHKITKRGQNVTFRCDPISEHNRLYWYRQTLGQGPEFLTYFQNEAQLEKSRLLSDRFSAERPKGSFSTLEIQRTEQGDSAMYLCAGGDLTDTQYFGPGTRLTVL.

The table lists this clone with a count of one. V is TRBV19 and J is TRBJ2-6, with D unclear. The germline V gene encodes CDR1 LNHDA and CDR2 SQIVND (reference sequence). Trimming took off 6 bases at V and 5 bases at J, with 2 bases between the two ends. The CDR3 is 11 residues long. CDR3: CASSRANVLTF. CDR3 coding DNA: TGTGCCAGTAGCAGGGCCAACGTCCTGACTTTC.